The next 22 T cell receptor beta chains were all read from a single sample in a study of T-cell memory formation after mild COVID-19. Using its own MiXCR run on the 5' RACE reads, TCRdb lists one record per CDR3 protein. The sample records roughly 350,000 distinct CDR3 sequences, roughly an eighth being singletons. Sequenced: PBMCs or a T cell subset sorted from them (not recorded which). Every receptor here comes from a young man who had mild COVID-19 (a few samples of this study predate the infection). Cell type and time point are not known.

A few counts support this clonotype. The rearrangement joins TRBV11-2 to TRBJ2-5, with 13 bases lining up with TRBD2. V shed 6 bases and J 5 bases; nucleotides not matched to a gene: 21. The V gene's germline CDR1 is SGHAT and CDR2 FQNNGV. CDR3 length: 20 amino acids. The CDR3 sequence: CASRSRPGQRTSGGGETQYF. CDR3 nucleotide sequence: TGTGCCAGCAGGTCCAGACCGGGACAGCGGACTAGCGGGGGAGGGGAGACCCAGTACTTC.

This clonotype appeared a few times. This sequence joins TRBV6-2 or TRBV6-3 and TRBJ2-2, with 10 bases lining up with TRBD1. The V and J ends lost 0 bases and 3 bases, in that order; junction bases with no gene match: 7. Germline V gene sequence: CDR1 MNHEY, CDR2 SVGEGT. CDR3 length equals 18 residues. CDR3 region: CASSYSDRGLEDTGELFF. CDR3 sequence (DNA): TGTGCCAGCAGTTACTCCGACAGGGGGCTGGAGGACACCGGGGAGCTGTTTTTT.

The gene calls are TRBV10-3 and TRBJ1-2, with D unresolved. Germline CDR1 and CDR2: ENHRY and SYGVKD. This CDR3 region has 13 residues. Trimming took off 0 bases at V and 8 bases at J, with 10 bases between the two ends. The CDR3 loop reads CAISESNRDGYTF. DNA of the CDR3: TGTGCCATCAGTGAGTCGAACCGTGACGGCTACACCTTC.

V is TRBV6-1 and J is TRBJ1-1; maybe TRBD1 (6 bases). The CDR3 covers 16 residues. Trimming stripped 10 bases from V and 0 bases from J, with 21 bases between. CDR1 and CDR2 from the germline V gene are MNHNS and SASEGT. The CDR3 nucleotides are TGTGCCACCCAGGTTGGGGACACCCTTATGAACACTGAAGCTTTCTTT. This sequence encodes CATQVGDTLMNTEAFF.

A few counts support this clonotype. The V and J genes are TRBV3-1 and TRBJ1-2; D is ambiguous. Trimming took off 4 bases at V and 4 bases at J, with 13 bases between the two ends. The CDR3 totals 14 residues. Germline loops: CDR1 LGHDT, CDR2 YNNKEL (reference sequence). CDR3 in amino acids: CASSPLDTVYGYTF. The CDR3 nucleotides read TGTGCCAGCAGCCCTCTAGACACCGTCTATGGCTACACCTTC.

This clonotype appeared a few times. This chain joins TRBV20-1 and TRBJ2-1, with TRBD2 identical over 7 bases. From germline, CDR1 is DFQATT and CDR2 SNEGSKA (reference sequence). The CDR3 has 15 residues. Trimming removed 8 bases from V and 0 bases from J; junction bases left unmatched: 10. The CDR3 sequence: CSFEAGGSSYNEQFF. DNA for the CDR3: TGCAGTTTCGAGGCGGGCGGGAGCTCCTACAATGAGCAGTTCTTC.

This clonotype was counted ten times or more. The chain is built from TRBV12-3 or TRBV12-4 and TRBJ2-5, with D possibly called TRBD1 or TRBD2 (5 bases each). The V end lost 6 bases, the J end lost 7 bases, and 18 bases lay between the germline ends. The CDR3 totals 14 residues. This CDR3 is CASRTTGTLVTQYF. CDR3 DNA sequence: TGTGCCAGCAGAACCACCGGGACCCTAGTGACCCAGTACTTC.

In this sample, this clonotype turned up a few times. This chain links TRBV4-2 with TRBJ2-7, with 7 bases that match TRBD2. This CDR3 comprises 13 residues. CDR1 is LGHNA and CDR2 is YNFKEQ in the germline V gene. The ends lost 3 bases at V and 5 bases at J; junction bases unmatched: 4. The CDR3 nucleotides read TGTGCCAGCAGCCAGCTCGGGGGGAACGAGCAGTACTTC. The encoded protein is CASSQLGGNEQYF.

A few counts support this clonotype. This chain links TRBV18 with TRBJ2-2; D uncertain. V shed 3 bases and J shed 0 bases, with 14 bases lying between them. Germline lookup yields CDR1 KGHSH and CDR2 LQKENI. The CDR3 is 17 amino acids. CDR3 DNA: TGTGCCAGCTCACCCAACCCTGCCGCCGCGAACACCGGGGAGCTGTTTTTT. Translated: CASSPNPAAANTGELFF.

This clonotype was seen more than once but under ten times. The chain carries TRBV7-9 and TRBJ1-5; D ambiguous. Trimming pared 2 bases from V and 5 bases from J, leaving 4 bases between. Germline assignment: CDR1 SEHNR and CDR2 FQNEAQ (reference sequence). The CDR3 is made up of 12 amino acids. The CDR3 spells CASSLPDQPQHF. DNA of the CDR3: TGTGCCAGCAGCTTACCTGATCAGCCCCAGCATTTT.

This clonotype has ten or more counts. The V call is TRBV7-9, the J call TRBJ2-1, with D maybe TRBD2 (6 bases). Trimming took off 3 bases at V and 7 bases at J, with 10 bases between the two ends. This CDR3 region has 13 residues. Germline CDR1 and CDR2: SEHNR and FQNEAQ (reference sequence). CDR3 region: CASSFPGRNEQFF. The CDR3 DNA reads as TGTGCCAGCAGCTTTCCGGGGAGGAATGAGCAGTTCTTC.

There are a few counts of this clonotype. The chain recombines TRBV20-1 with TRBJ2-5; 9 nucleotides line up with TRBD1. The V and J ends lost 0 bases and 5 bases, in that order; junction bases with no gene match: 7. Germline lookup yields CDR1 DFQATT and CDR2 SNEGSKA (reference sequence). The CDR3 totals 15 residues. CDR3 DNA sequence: TGCAGTGCTAGAGATCCGGGACAGGGTTTGGAGACCCAGTACTTC. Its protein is CSARDPGQGLETQYF.

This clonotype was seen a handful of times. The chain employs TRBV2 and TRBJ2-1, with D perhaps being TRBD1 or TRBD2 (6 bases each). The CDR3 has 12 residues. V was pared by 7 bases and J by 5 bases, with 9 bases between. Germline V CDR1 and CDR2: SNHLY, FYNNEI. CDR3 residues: CASTRGDNEQFF. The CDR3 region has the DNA TGTGCCAGCACGAGGGGGGACAATGAGCAGTTCTTC.

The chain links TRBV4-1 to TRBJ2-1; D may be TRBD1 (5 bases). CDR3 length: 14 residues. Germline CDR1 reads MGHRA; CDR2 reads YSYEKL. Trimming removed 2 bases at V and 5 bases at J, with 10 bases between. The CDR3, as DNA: TGCGCCAGCAGCCAAATAACAGGAGACAATGAGCAGTTCTTC. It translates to CASSQITGDNEQFF.

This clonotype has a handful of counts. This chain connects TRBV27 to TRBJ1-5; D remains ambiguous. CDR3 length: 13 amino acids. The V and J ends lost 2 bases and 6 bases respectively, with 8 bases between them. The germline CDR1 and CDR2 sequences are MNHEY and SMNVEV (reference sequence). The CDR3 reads CASSLQERQPQHF. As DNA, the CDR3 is TGTGCCAGCAGTTTACAGGAGCGTCAGCCCCAGCATTTT.

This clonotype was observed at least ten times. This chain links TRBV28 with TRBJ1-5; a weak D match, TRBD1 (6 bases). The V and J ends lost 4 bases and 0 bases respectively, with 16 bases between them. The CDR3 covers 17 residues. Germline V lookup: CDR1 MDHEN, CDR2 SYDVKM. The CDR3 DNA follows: TGTGCCAGCAGTTCCTACTACAGGGTAACTAGCAATCAGCCCCAGCATTTT. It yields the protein CASSSYYRVTSNQPQHF.

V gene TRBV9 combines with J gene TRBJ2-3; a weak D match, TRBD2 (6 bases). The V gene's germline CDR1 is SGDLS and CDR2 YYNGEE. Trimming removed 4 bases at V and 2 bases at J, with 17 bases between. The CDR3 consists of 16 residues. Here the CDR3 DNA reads TGTGCCAGCAGCCCTCAGTCAGGAGGGATCACAGATACGCAGTATTTT. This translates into CASSPQSGGITDTQYF.

The CDR3 region is CASITRTSYEQYF. In DNA form, the CDR3 reads TGTGCCAGCATTACCCGAACCTCCTACGAGCAGTACTTC. The V gene is TRBV2, the J gene TRBJ2-7; D gene ambiguous. Germline CDR1 is SNHLY and CDR2 is FYNNEI. V was shortened by 7 bases and J by 0 bases, with 10 bases between the two germline ends. CDR3 length equals 13 residues.

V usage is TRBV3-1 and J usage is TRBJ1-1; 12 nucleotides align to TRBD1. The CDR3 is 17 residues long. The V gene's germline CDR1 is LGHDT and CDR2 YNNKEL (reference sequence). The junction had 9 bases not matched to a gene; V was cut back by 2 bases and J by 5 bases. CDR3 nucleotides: TGTGCCAGCAGCCAATCCGGGACAGGGGGCTTAGGGACTGAAGCTTTCTTT. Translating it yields CASSQSGTGGLGTEAFF.

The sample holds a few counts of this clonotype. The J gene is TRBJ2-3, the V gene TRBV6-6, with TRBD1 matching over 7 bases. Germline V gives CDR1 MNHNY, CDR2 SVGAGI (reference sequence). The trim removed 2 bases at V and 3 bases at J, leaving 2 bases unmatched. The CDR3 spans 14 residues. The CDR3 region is CASSYLTGTDTQYF. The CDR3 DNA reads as TGTGCCAGCAGTTACCTGACAGGGACAGATACGCAGTATTTT.

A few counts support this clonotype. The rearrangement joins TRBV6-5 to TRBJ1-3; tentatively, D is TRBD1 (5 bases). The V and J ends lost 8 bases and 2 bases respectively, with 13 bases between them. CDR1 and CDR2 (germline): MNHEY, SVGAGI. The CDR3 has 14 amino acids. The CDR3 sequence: CASARAGPGNTIYF. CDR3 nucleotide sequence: TGTGCCAGCGCCCGGGCAGGGCCTGGAAACACCATATATTTT.

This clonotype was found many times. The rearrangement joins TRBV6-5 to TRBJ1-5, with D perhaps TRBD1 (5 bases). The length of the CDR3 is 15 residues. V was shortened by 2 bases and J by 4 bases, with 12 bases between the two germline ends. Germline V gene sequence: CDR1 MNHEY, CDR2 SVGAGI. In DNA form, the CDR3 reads TGTGCCAGCAGTTACGGACCCAGGGCTAATCAGCCCCAGCATTTT. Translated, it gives CASSYGPRANQPQHF.